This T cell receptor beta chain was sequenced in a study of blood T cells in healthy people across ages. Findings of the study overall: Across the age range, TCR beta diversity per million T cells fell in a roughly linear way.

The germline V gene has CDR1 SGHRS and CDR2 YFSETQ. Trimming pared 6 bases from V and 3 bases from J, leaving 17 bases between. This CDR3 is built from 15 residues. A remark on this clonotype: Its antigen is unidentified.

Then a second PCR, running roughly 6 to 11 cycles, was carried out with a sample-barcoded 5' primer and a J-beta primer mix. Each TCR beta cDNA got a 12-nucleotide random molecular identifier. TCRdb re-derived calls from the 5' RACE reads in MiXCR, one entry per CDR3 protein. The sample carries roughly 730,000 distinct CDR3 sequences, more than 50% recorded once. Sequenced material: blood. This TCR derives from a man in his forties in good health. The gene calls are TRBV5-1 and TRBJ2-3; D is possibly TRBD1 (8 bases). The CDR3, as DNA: TGCGCCAGCAACCCCACAGGGGGGGAGACAGATACGCAGTATTTT. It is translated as CASNPTGGETDTQYF.